The 16 T cell receptor beta chains below were found in one sample sequenced in a study of T cells in Graves' hyperthyroidism and ophthalmopathy. The CDR3 regions of TCR beta were amplified from RNA transcripts. The HTBI set primed first-round TCR CDR3 RT-PCR. TCRdb itself ran the multiplex PCR reads through MiXCR, one entry per CDR3 protein. The sample has about 600,000 distinct CDR3 sequences, approximately 15% seen once. The sample taken for sequencing was blood. Receptors were obtained from a woman aged 50 to 65 with Graves' ophthalmopathy.

This clonotype has at least ten counts. This chain uses TRBV7-9 with TRBJ2-1; 12 bases agree with TRBD1. Unmatched junction bases numbered 9, after V lost 5 bases and J lost 4 bases. Germline values: CDR1 SEHNR, CDR2 FQNEAQ (reference sequence). The CDR3 is made up of 17 amino acids. CDR3 nucleotides: TGTGCCAGCAGCCTAGGCCCGGGACAGGGGGCATACAATGAGCAGTTCTTC. Its protein is CASSLGPGQGAYNEQFF.

This clonotype showed up many times. V gene TRBV28 combines with J gene TRBJ2-3; 8 bases align to TRBD1. Unmatched junction bases numbered 3, after V lost 0 bases and J lost 4 bases. Germline V gene sequence: CDR1 MDHEN, CDR2 SYDVKM. The CDR3 is made up of 15 amino acids. CDR3 sequence reads: CASSLWAGGADTQYF. Here the CDR3 DNA reads TGTGCCAGCAGTTTATGGGCAGGGGGCGCAGATACGCAGTATTTT.

The chain has TRBV4-1 and TRBJ2-1, with D unclear. Trimming removed 4 bases from V and 1 base from J, with 11 bases in between. Germline CDR1 and CDR2: MGHRA and YSYEKL. CDR3 size: 15 residues. The CDR3 loop reads CASSPLVVSYNEQFF. CDR3 nucleotide sequence: TGCGCCAGCAGCCCCCTTGTAGTATCCTACAATGAGCAGTTCTTC.

This clonotype showed up many times. V usage is TRBV28 and J usage is TRBJ2-2, with D perhaps TRBD1 (6 bases). CDR3 length: 13 residues. The germline CDR1 and CDR2 sequences are MDHEN and SYDVKM. The V end lost 8 bases, the J end lost 6 bases, and 13 bases lay between the germline ends. The CDR3 loop reads CASGSRGAGELFF. CDR3 bases: TGTGCCAGCGGATCCAGGGGCGCCGGGGAGCTGTTTTTT. Full variable domain (missing parts from reference TRBV28 and TRBJ2-2): DVKVTQSSRYLVKRTGEKVFLECVQDMDHENMFWYRQDPGLGLRLIYFSYDVKMKEKGDIPEGYSVSREKKERFSLILESASTNQTSMYLCASGSRGAGELFFGEGSRLTVL.

This clonotype appeared many times. The chain uses TRBV28 and TRBJ2-2, with a possible D match to TRBD2 (6 bases). CDR3 size: 15 residues. In germline, CDR1 is MDHEN, CDR2 SYDVKM. Trimming took 7 bases from V and 7 from J, leaving 19 bases between them. The CDR3 DNA reads as TGTGCCAGCATTAGGAGGGTAGCGGAGGGCGGGGAGCTGTTTTTT. Encoded protein: CASIRRVAEGGELFF.

This clonotype showed up many times. The chain recombines TRBV2 with TRBJ1-1; TRBD1 matches at 7 bases. V was pared by 7 bases and J by 4 bases, with 12 bases of the junction left unmatched. The CDR3 spans 15 residues. Germline values: CDR1 SNHLY, CDR2 FYNNEI. The CDR3, as DNA: TGTGCCAGCACCATAACCCGTACAGGGGCCACTGAAGCTTTCTTT. This sequence encodes CASTITRTGATEAFF. The whole variable domain, remainder taken from reference TRBV2 and TRBJ1-1, is EPEVTQTPSHQVTQMGQEVILRCVPISNHLYFYWYRQILGQKVEFLVSFYNNEISEKSEIFDDQFSVERPDGSNFTLKIRSTKLEDSAMYFCASTITRTGATEAFFGQGTRLTVV.

This clonotype has at least ten counts. This chain links TRBV5-4 with TRBJ2-1, with 7 bases fitting TRBD2. J gave up 4 bases and V 2 bases, and 9 bases lay outside the gene matches. From germline, CDR1 is SGHNT and CDR2 YYREEE (reference sequence). The CDR3 loop spans 16 amino acids. The CDR3 here is CASSFGAASGYNEQFF. The CDR3 coding sequence is TGTGCCAGCAGCTTTGGGGCGGCTAGCGGATACAATGAGCAGTTCTTC.

This clonotype was observed many times. The chain carries TRBV5-1 and TRBJ2-1; the match to TRBD2 covers 10 bases. The germline V gene encodes CDR1 SGHRS and CDR2 YFSETQ. The CDR3 has 17 residues. Trimming cost V 0 bases and J 8 bases; bases outside gene matches: 11. CDR3: CASSLGVGLAEMDEQFF. The CDR3 nucleotides read TGCGCCAGCAGCTTGGGGGTTGGACTAGCGGAAATGGATGAGCAGTTCTTC.

This clonotype was picked up many times. The chain joins TRBV27 to TRBJ2-1; 11 nucleotides agree with TRBD2. CDR1 is MNHEY and CDR2 is SMNVEV in the germline V gene (reference sequence). The CDR3 spans 17 residues. The ends lost 4 bases at V and 4 bases at J; junction bases unmatched: 9. The CDR3 sequence is CASSSPTSGMLYNEQFF. In nucleotides, the CDR3 is TGTGCCAGCAGTTCCCCGACTAGCGGGATGCTTTACAATGAGCAGTTCTTC.

This clonotype has a count of ten or more. The chain combines TRBV28 with TRBJ1-6; 7 positions agree with TRBD1. There are 16 residues in the CDR3. Germline lookup yields CDR1 MDHEN and CDR2 SYDVKM. V was pared by 7 bases and J by 2 bases, with 8 bases of the junction left unmatched. This CDR3 reads CASTLTGDPYNSPLHF. The CDR3 nucleotides read TGTGCCAGCACCCTCACAGGGGACCCCTATAATTCACCCCTCCACTTT. The whole variable domain, remainder taken from reference TRBV28 and TRBJ1-6, is DVKVTQSSRYLVKRTGEKVFLECVQDMDHENMFWYRQDPGLGLRLIYFSYDVKMKEKGDIPEGYSVSREKKERFSLILESASTNQTSMYLCASTLTGDPYNSPLHFGNGTRLTVT.

This clonotype was recorded many times. The chain carries TRBV20-1 and TRBJ1-4, with D possibly TRBD1 on 6 matching bases. Per the germline V gene, CDR1 is DFQATT and CDR2 is SNEGSKA (reference sequence). Trimming pared 6 bases from V and 2 bases from J, leaving 13 bases between. This CDR3 has 14 residues. The CDR3 bases are TGCAGTGCGGACCGGGGGCGTACTAATGAAAAACTGTTTTTT. It encodes CSADRGRTNEKLFF.

The sample holds many counts of this clonotype. The chain is built from TRBV7-6 and TRBJ2-1; weak D call: TRBD2 (5 bases). V gave up 3 bases and J gave up 0 bases, with 12 bases separating them. The CDR3 totals 16 residues. CDR1 is SGHVS, CDR2 FNYEAQ, per germline. As DNA, the CDR3 is TGTGCCAGCAGCTTCCCTAGCCAGTACTCCTACAATGAGCAGTTCTTC. The encoded protein is CASSFPSQYSYNEQFF.

This clonotype was observed at least ten times. J is TRBJ2-2 and V is TRBV24-1, with 9 bases identical to TRBD1. The V gene end was trimmed by 1 base and the J gene end by 4 bases; junction bases not matched to a gene: 6. This CDR3 has 17 residues. Germline V gene data show CDR1 as KGHDR and CDR2 as SFDVKD. The chain's CDR3 is CATSDFGTGKTTGELFF. CDR3 in DNA: TGTGCCACCAGTGATTTCGGGACAGGGAAGACCACCGGGGAGCTGTTTTTT.

This clonotype was detected only a few times. The chain uses TRBV15 and TRBJ2-1; 11 nucleotides line up with TRBD2. Germline CDR1 LNHNV, CDR2 YYDKDF (reference sequence). V dropped 1 base and J dropped 8; count of bases not matched to a gene: 4. This CDR3 spans 15 amino acids. The CDR3 reads CATSRVTSGSYEQFF. The CDR3 DNA reads TGTGCCACCAGCAGAGTAACTAGCGGGAGCTATGAGCAGTTCTTC.

This clonotype came up a few times. The conserved phenylalanine or tryptophan normally closing the CDR3 is absent here, so this likely arose from a read error. The V and J genes are TRBV10-2 and TRBJ1-5; D unresolved. The CDR3 length is 16 residues. V lost 2 bases, J lost 0 bases, and 11 bases lay in between. In germline, CDR1 is WSHSY, CDR2 SAAADI. The CDR3 DNA reads as TGCGCCAGCAGTGAGAGGCCAGTTTATAGCAATCAGCCCCAGCATTCT. As protein: CASSERPVYSNQPQHS.

This chain uses TRBV11-2 with TRBJ2-5, with a possible D match to TRBD1 (5 bases). The germline V and J ends were trimmed by 5 bases and 4 bases, with 14 bases remaining between them. CDR3 length equals 14 residues. The germline gives CDR1 SGHAT, CDR2 FQNNGV. DNA of the CDR3: TGTGCCAGCAGCCTCACAGGATTGGTAGAGACCCAGTACTTC. Amino acid sequence: CASSLTGLVETQYF.